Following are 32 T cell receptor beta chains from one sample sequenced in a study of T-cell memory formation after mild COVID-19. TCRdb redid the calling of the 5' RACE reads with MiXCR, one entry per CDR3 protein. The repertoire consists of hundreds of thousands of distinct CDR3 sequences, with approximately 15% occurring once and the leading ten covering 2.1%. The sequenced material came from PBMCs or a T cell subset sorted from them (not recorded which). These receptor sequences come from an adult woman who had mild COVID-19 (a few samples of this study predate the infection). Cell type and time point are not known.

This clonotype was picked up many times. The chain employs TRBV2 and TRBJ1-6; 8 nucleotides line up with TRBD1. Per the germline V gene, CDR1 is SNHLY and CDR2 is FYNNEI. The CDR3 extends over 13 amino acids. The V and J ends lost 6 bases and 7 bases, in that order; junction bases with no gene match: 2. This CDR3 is CASSRDRNSPLHF. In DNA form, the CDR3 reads TGTGCCAGCAGCCGGGACAGGAATTCACCCCTCCACTTT.

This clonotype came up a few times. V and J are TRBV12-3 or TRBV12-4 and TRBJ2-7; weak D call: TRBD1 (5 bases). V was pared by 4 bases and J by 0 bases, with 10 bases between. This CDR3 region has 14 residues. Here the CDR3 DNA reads TGTGCCAGCAGTTCGACAGTCAGCTCCTACGAGCAGTACTTC. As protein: CASSSTVSSYEQYF.

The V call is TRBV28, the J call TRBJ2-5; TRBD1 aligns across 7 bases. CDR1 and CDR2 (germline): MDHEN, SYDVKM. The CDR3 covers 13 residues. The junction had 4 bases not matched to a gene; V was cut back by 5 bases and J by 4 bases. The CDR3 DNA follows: TGTGCCAGCAGTCGTCGACAGGGAGAGACCCAGTACTTC. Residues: CASSRRQGETQYF.

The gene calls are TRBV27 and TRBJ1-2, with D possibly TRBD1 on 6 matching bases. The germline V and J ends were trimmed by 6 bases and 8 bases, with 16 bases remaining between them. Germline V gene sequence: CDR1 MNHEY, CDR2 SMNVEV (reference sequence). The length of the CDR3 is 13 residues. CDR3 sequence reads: CASSPWGGAGYTF. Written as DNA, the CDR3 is TGTGCCAGCAGCCCATGGGGGGGGGCCGGCTACACCTTC.

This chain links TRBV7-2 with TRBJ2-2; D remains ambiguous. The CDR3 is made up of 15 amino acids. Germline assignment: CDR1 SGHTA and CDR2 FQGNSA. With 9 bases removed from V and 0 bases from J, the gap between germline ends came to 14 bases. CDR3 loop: CASSAAHTNTGELFF. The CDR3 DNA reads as TGTGCCAGTTCGGCGGCTCACACGAACACCGGGGAGCTGTTTTTT.

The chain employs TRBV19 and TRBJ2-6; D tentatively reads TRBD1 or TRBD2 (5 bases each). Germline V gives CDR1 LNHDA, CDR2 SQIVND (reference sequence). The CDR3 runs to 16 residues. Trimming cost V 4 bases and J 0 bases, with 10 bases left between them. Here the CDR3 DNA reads TGTGCCAGTAGTAGAGGGACCAACTCTGGGGCCAACGTCCTGACTTTC. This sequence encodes CASSRGTNSGANVLTF. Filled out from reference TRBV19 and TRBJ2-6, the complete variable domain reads DGGITQSPKYLFRKEGQNVTLSCEQNLNHDAMYWYRQDPGQGLRLIYYSQIVNDFQKGDIAEGYSVSREKKESFPLTVTSAQKNPTAFYLCASSRGTNSGANVLTFGAGSRLTVL.

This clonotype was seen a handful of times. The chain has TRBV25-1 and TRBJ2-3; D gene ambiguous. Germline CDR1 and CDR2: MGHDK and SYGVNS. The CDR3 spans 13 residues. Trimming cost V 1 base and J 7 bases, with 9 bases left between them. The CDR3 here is CASSEFGYHTQYF. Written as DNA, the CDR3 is TGTGCCAGCAGTGAATTTGGTTATCATACGCAGTATTTT. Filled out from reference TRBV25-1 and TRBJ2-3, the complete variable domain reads EADIYQTPRYLVIGTGKKITLECSQTMGHDKMYWYQQDPGMELHLIHYSYGVNSTEKGDLSSESTVSRIRTEHFPLTLESARPSHTSQYLCASSEFGYHTQYFGPGTRLTVL.

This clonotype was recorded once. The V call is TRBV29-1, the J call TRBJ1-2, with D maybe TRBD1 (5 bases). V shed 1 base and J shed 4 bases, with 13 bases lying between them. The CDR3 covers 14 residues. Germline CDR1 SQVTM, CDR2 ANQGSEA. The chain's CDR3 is CSVEARGRPYGYTF. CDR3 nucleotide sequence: TGCAGCGTTGAAGCAAGGGGCCGCCCCTATGGCTACACCTTC.

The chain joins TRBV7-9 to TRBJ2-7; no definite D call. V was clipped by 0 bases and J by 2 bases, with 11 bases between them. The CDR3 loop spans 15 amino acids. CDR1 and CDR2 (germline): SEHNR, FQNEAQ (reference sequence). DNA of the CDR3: TGTGCCAGCAGCTTAGCGAACGTCAGAGCCTACGAGCAGTACTTC. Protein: CASSLANVRAYEQYF.

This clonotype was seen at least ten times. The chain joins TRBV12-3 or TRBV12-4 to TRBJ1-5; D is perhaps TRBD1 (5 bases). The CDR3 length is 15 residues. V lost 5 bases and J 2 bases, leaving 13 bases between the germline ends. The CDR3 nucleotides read TGTGCCAGCAGTGCCCAGGGTATTGGCAATCAGCCCCAGCATTTT. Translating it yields CASSAQGIGNQPQHF.

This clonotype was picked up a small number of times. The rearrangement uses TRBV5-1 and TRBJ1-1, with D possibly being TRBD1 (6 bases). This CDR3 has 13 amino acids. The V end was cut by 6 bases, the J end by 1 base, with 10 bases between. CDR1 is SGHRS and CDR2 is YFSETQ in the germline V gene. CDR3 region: CASTKDRNTEAFF. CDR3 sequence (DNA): TGCGCCAGCACCAAGGACAGGAACACTGAAGCTTTCTTT. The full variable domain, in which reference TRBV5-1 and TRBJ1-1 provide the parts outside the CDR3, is KAGVTQTPRYLIKTRGQQVTLSCSPISGHRSVSWYQQTPGQGLQFLFEYFSETQRNKGNFPGRFSGRQFSNSRSEMNVSTLELGDSALYLCASTKDRNTEAFFGQGTRLTVV.

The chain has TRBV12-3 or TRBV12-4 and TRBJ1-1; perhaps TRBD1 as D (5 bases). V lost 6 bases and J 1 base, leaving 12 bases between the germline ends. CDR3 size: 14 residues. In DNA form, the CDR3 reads TGTGCCAGCAGCCTGACAGCCCCGAACACTGAAGCTTTCTTT. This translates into CASSLTAPNTEAFF.

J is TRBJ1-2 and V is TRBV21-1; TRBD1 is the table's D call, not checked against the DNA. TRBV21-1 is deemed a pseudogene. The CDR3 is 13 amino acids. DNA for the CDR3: TGTGCCAGCAGCCCCCCGACAGGGGAGGGCTACACCTTC. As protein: CASSPPTGEGYTF.

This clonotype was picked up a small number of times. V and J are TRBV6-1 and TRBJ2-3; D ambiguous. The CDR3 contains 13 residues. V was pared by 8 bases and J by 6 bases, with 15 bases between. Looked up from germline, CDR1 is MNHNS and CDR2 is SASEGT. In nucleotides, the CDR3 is TGTGCCAGCCAAGTGACGGTGCGCGATACGCAGTATTTT. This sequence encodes CASQVTVRDTQYF.

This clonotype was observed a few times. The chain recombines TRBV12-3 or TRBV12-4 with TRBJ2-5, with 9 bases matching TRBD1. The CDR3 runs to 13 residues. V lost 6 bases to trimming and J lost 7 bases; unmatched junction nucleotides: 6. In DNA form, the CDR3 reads TGTGCCAGCAGATTGGGGACAGGGTGGACCCAGTACTTC. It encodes CASRLGTGWTQYF.

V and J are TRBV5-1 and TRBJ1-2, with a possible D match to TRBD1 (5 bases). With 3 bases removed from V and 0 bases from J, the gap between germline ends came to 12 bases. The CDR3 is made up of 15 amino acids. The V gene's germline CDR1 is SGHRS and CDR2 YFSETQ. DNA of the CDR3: TGCGCCAGCAGCTGGGGCGGCAGGGCTAACTATGGCTACACCTTC. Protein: CASSWGGRANYGYTF.

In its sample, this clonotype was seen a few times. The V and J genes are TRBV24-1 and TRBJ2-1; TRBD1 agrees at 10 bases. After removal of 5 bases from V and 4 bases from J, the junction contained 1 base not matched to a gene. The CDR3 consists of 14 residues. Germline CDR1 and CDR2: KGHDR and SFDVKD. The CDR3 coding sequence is TGTGCCACCAGTGTGGGACAGGGGTACAATGAGCAGTTCTTC. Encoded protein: CATSVGQGYNEQFF.

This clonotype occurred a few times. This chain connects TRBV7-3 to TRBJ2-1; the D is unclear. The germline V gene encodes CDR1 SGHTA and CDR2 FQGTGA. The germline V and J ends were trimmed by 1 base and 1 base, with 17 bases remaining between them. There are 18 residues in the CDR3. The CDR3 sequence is CASSLSGAGVGSYNEQFF. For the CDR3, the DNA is TGTGCCAGCAGCTTAAGCGGTGCTGGTGTGGGTTCCTACAATGAGCAGTTCTTC. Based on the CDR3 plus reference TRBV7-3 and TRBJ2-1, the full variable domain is GAGVSQTPSNKVTEKGKYVELRCDPISGHTALYWYRQSLGQGPEFLIYFQGTGAADDSGLPNDRFFAVRPEGSVSTLKIQRTERGDSAVYLCASSLSGAGVGSYNEQFFGPGTRLTVL.

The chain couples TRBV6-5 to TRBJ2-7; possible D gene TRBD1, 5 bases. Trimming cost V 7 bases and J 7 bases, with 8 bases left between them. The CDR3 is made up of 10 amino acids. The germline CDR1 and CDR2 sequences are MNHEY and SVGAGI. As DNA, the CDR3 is TGTGCCAGCAAGGGGTCTGAGCAGTACTTC. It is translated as CASKGSEQYF.

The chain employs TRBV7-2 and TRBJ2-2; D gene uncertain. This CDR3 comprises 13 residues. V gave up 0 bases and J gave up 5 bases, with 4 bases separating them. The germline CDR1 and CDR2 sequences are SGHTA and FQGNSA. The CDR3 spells CASSLAQTGELFF. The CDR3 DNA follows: TGTGCCAGCAGCTTAGCGCAGACCGGGGAGCTGTTTTTT.

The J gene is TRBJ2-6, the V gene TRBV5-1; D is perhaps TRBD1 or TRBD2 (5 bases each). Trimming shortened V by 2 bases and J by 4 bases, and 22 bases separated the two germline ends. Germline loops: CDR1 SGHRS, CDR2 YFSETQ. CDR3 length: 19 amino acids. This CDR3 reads CASSFDPPGPSAGANVLTF. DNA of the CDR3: TGCGCCAGCAGCTTCGATCCACCGGGGCCCTCCGCGGGGGCCAACGTCCTGACTTTC.

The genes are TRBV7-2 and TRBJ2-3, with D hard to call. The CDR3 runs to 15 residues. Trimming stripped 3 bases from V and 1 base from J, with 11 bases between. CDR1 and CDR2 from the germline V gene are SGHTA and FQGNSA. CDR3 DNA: TGTGCCAGCAGCTTTTTCATATTTGGCACAGATACGCAGTATTTT. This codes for CASSFFIFGTDTQYF.

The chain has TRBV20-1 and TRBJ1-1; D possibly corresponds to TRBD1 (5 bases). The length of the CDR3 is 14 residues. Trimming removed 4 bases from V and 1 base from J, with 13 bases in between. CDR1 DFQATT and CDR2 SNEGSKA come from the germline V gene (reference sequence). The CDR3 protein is CSAIRGTANTEAFF. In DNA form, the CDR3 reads TGCAGTGCTATACGGGGGACGGCGAACACTGAAGCTTTCTTT.

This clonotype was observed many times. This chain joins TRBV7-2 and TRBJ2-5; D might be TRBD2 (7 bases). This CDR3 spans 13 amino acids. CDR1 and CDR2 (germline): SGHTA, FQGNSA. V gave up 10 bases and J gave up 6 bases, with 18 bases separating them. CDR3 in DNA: TGTGCCACGACAGGACGGGGGGTGCAGACCCAGTACTTC. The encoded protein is CATTGRGVQTQYF.

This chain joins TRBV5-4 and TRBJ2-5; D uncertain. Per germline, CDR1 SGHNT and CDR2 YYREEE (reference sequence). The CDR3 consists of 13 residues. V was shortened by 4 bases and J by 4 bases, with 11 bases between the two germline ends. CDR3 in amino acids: CASSVSYSETQYF. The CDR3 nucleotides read TGTGCCAGCAGCGTGAGCTACTCAGAGACCCAGTACTTC.

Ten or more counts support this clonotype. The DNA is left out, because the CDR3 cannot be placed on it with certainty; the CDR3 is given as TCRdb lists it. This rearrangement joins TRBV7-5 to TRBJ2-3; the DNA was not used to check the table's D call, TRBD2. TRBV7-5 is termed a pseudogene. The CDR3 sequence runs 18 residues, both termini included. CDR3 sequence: CISVSEAPSGGPPDTQYF.

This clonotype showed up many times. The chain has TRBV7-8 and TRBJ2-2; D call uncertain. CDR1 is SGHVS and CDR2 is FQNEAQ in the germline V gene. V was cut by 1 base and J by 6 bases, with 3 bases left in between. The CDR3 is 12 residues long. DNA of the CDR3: TGTGCCAGCAGCTTAGACGCCGGGGAGCTGTTTTTT. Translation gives CASSLDAGELFF.

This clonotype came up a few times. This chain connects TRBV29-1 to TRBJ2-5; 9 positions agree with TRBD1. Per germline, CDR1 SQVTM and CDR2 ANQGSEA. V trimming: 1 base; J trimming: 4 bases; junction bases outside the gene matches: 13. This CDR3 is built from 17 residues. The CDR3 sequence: CSVEVSGTGRRRETQYF. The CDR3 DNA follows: TGCAGCGTTGAAGTATCCGGGACAGGGCGACGGAGAGAGACCCAGTACTTC.

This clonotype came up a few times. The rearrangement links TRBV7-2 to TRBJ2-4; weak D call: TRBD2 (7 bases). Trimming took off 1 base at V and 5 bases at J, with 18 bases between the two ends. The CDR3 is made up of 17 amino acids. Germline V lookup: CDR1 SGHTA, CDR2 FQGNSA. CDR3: CASSLGGGGLGQNIQYF. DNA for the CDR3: TGTGCCAGCAGCTTAGGGGGCGGGGGCCTCGGGCAAAACATTCAGTACTTC.

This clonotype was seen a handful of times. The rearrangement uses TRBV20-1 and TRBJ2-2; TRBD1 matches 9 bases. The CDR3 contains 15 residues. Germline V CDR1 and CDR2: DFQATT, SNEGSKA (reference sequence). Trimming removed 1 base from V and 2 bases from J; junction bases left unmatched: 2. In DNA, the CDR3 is TGCAGTGCTAGAGTACAGGGGGCCAACACCGGGGAGCTGTTTTTT. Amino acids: CSARVQGANTGELFF.

DNA for the CDR3: TGTGCCAGCAGTACCTCCCAACTTCGGGGCTACACCTTC. As protein: CASSTSQLRGYTF. V is TRBV27 and J is TRBJ1-2; no firm D call. Trimming removed 5 bases at V and 8 bases at J, with 15 bases between. The CDR3 totals 13 residues. Germline-derived CDR1 and CDR2 are MNHEY and SMNVEV (reference sequence).

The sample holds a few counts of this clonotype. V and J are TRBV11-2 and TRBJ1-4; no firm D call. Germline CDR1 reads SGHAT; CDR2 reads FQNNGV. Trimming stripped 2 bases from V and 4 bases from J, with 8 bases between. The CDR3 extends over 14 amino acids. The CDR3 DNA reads TGTGCCAGCAGCTTATGGGAGAGTAATGAAAAACTGTTTTTT. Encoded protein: CASSLWESNEKLFF.